This T cell receptor (beta chain) was obtained from a study of blood T cell repertoires in COVID-19. Study as a whole: Acute and convalescent COVID-19 samples came from the United States, Italy and Spain. Nucleic acid was either cDNA or gDNA, and it came from T cells, B-cell-depleted T cells, or PBMCs.

This clone has a single count. In the original analysis: Estimated nucleated cell counts came from reference gene primer amplification. Libraries were prepared by immunoSEQ multiplex PCR; TCRdb keeps only in-frame clonotypes and omits some of them. V, J and clone size were drawn from that table, and D and trimming were deduced from the DNA. The sample has some 150,000 clones; more than 80% are singletons. The receptor comes from a human donor in a cohort sampled during active COVID-19. The sample comprised peripheral blood.

For the CDR3, the DNA is TGTGCCAGCAGTGAAGACAGGGAAAACGAAAAACTGTTTTTT. It translates to CASSEDRENEKLFF. The gene calls are TRBV2 and TRBJ1-4, with TRBD1 as a possible D gene (6 bases). Germline V gene sequence: CDR1 SNHLY, CDR2 FYNNEI. The V end lost 1 base, the J end lost 8 bases, and 11 bases lay between the germline ends. The CDR3 loop spans 14 amino acids.